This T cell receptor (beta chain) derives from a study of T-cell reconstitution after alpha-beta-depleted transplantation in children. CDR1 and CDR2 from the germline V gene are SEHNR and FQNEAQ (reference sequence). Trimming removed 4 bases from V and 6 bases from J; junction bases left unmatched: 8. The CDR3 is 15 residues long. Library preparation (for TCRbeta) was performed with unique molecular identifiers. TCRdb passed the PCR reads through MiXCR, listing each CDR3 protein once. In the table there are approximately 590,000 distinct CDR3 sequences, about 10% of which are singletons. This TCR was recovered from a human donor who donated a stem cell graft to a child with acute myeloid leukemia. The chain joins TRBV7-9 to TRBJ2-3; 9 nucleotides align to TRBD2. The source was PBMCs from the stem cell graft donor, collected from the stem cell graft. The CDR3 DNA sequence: TGTGCCAGCAGCTGGGCGGGAGGGCCGCAGGATACGCAGTATTTT. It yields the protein CASSWAGGPQDTQYF.